These 14 T cell receptor beta chains were sequenced from one sample in a study of blood T cells in healthy people across ages. PCR was performed a second time for about 7 to 12 cycles using a sample-barcoded 5' primer and a J-beta primer mix. TCRdb redid the calling of the 5' RACE reads with MiXCR, one entry per CDR3 protein. The sample lists around 1.5 million distinct CDR3 sequences; around 59% were seen once. Sequenced input: blood. The receptors stem from a man younger than 35 in good health.

The rearrangement joins TRBV12-3 or TRBV12-4 to TRBJ1-1; unclear D gene. Trimming stripped 0 bases from V and 1 base from J, with 6 bases between. This CDR3 has 14 amino acids. The CDR3 region is CASSLARPNTEAFF. CDR3 sequence (DNA): TGTGCCAGCAGTTTAGCACGACCGAACACTGAAGCTTTCTTT.

V usage is TRBV20-1 and J usage is TRBJ2-5; 7 bases are a match to TRBD1. The DNA end lines up better with TRBJ2-7; the J call may be wrong. This CDR3 has 18 amino acids. Germline V CDR1 and CDR2: DFQATT, SNEGSKA (reference sequence). The CDR3, as DNA: TGCAGTGCGCTTCTGACCCTTCGGGACAGCTTGTTGGGCTACGAGCAGTACTTC. This gives the protein CSALLTLRDSLLGYEQYF.

This rearrangement joins TRBV7-9 to TRBJ1-6, with a tentative D call TRBD1 (5 bases). CDR3 length: 14 residues. The V end lost 7 bases, the J end lost 5 bases, and 12 bases lay between the germline ends. Germline CDR1 SEHNR, CDR2 FQNEAQ (reference sequence). The DNA of the CDR3 is TGTGCCAGCAAACCTGAGACAGATAATTCACCCCTCCACTTT. Its translation is CASKPETDNSPLHF.

This chain joins TRBV7-8 and TRBJ1-2, with TRBD1 matching over 7 bases. Germline values: CDR1 SGHVS, CDR2 FQNEAQ. CDR3 length equals 15 residues. Losses at the gene ends were 4 bases for V and 8 bases for J; bases not matched to a gene: 13. The chain's CDR3 is CASSWNRQGVGGYTF. As DNA, the CDR3 is TGTGCCAGCAGCTGGAACAGACAGGGCGTCGGCGGCTACACCTTC.

The rearrangement joins TRBV29-1 to TRBJ2-5, with unresolved D. This CDR3 contains 13 residues. Germline assignment: CDR1 SQVTM and CDR2 ANQGSEA. V dropped 4 bases and J dropped 3 bases, with 12 bases sitting between them. This CDR3 reads CSVGLRSKETQYF. The CDR3 DNA is TGCAGCGTTGGACTGCGGAGCAAAGAGACCCAGTACTTC.

The V gene is TRBV14, the J gene TRBJ2-1; 8 bases agree with TRBD2. Germline V gene sequence: CDR1 SGHDN, CDR2 FVKESK. The CDR3 consists of 18 residues. J was trimmed by 6 bases and V by 0 bases; bases with no gene match: 13. Written as DNA, the CDR3 is TGTGCCAGCAGCCAAGATTATAAATGGCGGGGGGCAGGCAATGAGCAGTTCTTC. Translation gives CASSQDYKWRGAGNEQFF.

This clonotype showed up many times. The chain recombines TRBV29-1 with TRBJ1-1, with 8 bases aligning to TRBD1. Germline trimming cut 5 bases from V and 4 bases from J; bases unmatched to any gene: 6. CDR1 and CDR2 (germline): SQVTM, ANQGSEA. This CDR3 has 13 amino acids. Here the CDR3 DNA reads TGCAGCGTTTTTCCGACAGGGGCCACTGAAGCTTTCTTT. This sequence encodes CSVFPTGATEAFF.

This clonotype was counted between two and nine times. The rearrangement joins TRBV4-2 to TRBJ2-7; 11 nucleotides match TRBD2. The germline gives CDR1 LGHNA, CDR2 YNFKEQ. Trimming took 4 bases from V and 5 from J; bases not matched to a gene: 7. The CDR3 is 15 residues long. CDR3 nucleotide sequence: TGTGCCAGCAGCCGACTAGCGGGGCCGCCCAACGAGCAGTACTTC. Its translation: CASSRLAGPPNEQYF.

This clonotype was detected once. The rearrangement links TRBV28 to TRBJ2-3; D might be TRBD2 (6 bases). Looked up from germline, CDR1 is MDHEN and CDR2 is SYDVKM. Trimming took off 2 bases at V and 3 bases at J, with 24 bases between the two ends. The CDR3 has 19 residues. CDR3 region: CASSLELKRAGLFTDTQYF. The CDR3 nucleotides read TGTGCCAGCAGTTTAGAATTGAAGCGGGCGGGCTTATTTACAGATACGCAGTATTTT.

J is TRBJ2-3 and V is TRBV2; TRBD2 matches at 8 bases. Per germline, CDR1 SNHLY and CDR2 FYNNEI. The length of the CDR3 is 13 residues. J gave up 3 bases and V 9 bases, and 5 bases lay outside the gene matches. CDR3 DNA sequence: TGTGCCAGTCCGGGAGGGGGGACAGATACGCAGTATTTT. Protein product: CASPGGGTDTQYF.

This clonotype was recorded a few times. The V and J genes are TRBV25-1 and TRBJ2-1, with D possibly being TRBD2 (5 bases). Trimming took off 1 base at V and 9 bases at J, with 19 bases between the two ends. The CDR3 sequence is 16 residues long. Germline lookup yields CDR1 MGHDK and CDR2 SYGVNS. CDR3 protein: CASSESRAVLEPEQFF. The CDR3 DNA reads as TGTGCCAGCAGTGAATCGCGGGCAGTACTCGAACCTGAGCAGTTCTTC.

This clonotype was detected once. The V call is TRBV10-3, the J call TRBJ2-3; TRBD2 matches 10 bases. The CDR3 has 18 amino acids. Germline values: CDR1 ENHRY, CDR2 SYGVKD. V gave up 4 bases and J gave up 4 bases; unmatched junction bases: 14. The CDR3 reads CAISGTDVAGGISDTQYF. The CDR3 DNA reads as TGTGCCATCAGTGGGACAGATGTAGCGGGAGGCATCTCAGATACGCAGTATTTT.

V is TRBV3-1 and J is TRBJ2-3; 13 bases are shared with TRBD2. The germline CDR1 and CDR2 sequences are LGHDT and YNNKEL (reference sequence). V shed 2 bases, J shed 4 bases, and the junction held 3 bases outside the gene matches. There are 16 residues in the CDR3. Written as DNA, the CDR3 is TGTGCCAGCAGCCAAACTAGCGGGGGGGCAGCAGATACGCAGTATTTT. Translated: CASSQTSGGAADTQYF.

As regards this clonotype: Germline and junction disagree at one end, which may indicate a read error. The CDR3: CASRLGQTNTEAF. For the CDR3, the DNA is TGTGCCAGCAGGCTAGGGCAAACGAACACTGAAGCTTTC. The chain has TRBV28 and TRBJ2-6; D remains unclear. The CDR3 contains 13 residues. Germline CDR1 and CDR2: MDHEN and SYDVKM.